What follows is one TCR beta chain and its context. Its antigen is as yet unknown. CD45RO-negative CD8 cells positively selected for CCR7 made up the naive population, which excluded terminally differentiated effector memory CD45RA+ cells. Assay used: immunoSEQ multiplex PCR; TCRdb lists only in-frame clones, some missing. Of about 590,000 clones listed, just under 97% were seen once; the top ten hold around 0.11%. The CDR3 is 18 residues long. J gave up 2 bases and V 1 base, and 8 bases lay outside the gene matches. The germline V gene encodes CDR1 LNHNV and CDR2 YYDKDF (reference sequence). This specimen belongs to a study of shared clonotypes between healthy human individuals. Study-level results: The generation probabilities recorded for non-shared clonotypes fell below those of clonotypes shared by all four donors. The authors sampled blood alone, and tissue repertoires likely differ.

What was sequenced was naive CD8+ T cells sorted from blood. This clonotype was obtained from a woman under 40 in good health. This chain uses TRBV15 with TRBJ2-2; 9 bases align to TRBD2. The CDR3 here is CATSRGLAGQSNTGELFF. The CDR3 nucleotides read TGTGCCACCAGCAGAGGGCTAGCGGGACAATCAAACACCGGGGAGCTGTTTTTT.